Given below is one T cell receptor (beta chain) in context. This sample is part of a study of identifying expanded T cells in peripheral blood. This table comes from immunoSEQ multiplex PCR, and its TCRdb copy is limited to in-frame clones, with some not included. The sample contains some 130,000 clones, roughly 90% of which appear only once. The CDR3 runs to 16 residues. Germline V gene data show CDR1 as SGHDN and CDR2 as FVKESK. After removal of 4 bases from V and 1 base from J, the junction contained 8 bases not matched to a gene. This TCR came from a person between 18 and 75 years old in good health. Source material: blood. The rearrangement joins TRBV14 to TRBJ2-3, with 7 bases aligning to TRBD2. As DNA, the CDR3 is TGTGCCAGCAGCCCTCCAGCGGGGCTCCGCACAGATACGCAGTATTTT. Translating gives CASSPPAGLRTDTQYF.